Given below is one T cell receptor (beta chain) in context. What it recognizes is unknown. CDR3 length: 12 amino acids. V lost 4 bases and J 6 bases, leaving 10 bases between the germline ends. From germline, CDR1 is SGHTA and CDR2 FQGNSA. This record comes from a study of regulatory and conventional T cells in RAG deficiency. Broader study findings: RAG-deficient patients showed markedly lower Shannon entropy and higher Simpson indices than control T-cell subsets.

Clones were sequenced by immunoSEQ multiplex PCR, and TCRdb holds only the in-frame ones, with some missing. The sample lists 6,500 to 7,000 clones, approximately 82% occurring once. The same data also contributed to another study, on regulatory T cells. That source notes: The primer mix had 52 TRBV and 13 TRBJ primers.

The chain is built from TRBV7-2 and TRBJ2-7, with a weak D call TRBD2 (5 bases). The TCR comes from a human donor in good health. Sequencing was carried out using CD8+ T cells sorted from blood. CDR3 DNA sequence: TGTGCCAGCAGCTCGCTAGCAGGCGAGCAGTACTTC. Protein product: CASSSLAGEQYF.